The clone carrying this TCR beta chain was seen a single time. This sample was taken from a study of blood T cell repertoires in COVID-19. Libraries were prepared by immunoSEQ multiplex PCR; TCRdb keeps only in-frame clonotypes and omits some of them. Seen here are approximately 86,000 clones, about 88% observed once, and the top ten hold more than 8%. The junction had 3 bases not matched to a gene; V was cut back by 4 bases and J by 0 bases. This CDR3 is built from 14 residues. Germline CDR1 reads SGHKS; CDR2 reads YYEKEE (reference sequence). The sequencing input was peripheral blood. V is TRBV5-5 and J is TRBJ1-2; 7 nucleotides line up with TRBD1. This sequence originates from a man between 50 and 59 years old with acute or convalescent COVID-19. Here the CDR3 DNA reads TGTGCCAGCAGCCTTGGGACAGCTAACTATGGCTACACCTTC. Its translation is CASSLGTANYGYTF.